This note documents a single TCR beta chain sequence. The data were taken from a study of blood T cell repertoires in COVID-19. Whole-study context: Sources were T cells, B-cell-depleted T cells, or PBMCs; the material itself was cDNA or gDNA.

Source study methods: Estimation of nucleated cell counts was performed using reference gene primer amplification. The data were produced by immunoSEQ multiplex PCR, yet TCRdb's version contains in-frame clones alone and is incomplete. The V and J calls and clone size come from that table; D and trimming were worked out from the DNA. The data contain roughly 110,000 clones, roughly 88% of them singletons. The CDR3 contains 14 residues. Germline lookup yields CDR1 SGHRS and CDR2 YFSETQ. V was clipped by 3 bases and J by 4 bases, with 10 bases between them. Sequences were obtained from peripheral blood. This receptor was taken from a woman between 65 and 79 years old who had recovered from COVID-19. The chain joins TRBV5-1 to TRBJ1-4, with a weak D call TRBD1 (6 bases). CDR3 DNA: TGCGCCAGCAGCTCAGGGGCCGTTAATGAAAAACTGTTTTTT. Protein sequence: CASSSGAVNEKLFF.